This entry lists 24 T cell receptor beta chains sequenced from one sample in a study of T cell repertoires in cytomegalovirus infection. Their cognate antigens are unknown. TCRdb re-called the reads with MiXCR, one entry per CDR3 protein. Found here are hundreds of thousands of distinct CDR3 sequences, 31% of them singletons; the top ten hold 11% to 15%. This sample comprised cultured CD8+ T cells from PBMCs, obtained from culture after CMV antigen stimulation. These receptors were taken from a human donor in good health (CMV status not recorded). Some clones in this sample may be carry-over from other donors' samples.

This sequence joins TRBV20-1 and TRBJ2-5, with D possibly TRBD1 on 6 matching bases. CDR3 length: 13 residues. Germline V lookup: CDR1 DFQATT, CDR2 SNEGSKA (reference sequence). With 3 bases removed from V and 1 base from J, the gap between germline ends came to 9 bases. In nucleotides, the CDR3 is TGCAGTGCTAGCACAGGGCTCCAAGAGACCCAGTACTTC. The encoded protein is CSASTGLQETQYF.

This clonotype was recorded many times. The gene calls are TRBV7-9 and TRBJ2-3; D may be TRBD1 (6 bases). CDR3 length: 15 amino acids. Trimming removed 4 bases at V and 3 bases at J, with 14 bases between. Germline V CDR1 and CDR2: SEHNR, FQNEAQ (reference sequence). The CDR3 loop reads CASSSRGRGTDTQYF. CDR3 nucleotides: TGTGCCAGCAGCTCCAGGGGCCGGGGAACAGATACGCAGTATTTT.

This clonotype has just a few counts. The rearrangement uses TRBV5-1 and TRBJ1-2, with 7 bases aligning to TRBD1. The CDR3 spans 15 residues. V lost 0 bases to trimming and J lost 5 bases; unmatched junction nucleotides: 7. CDR1 is SGHRS, CDR2 YFSETQ, per germline. The CDR3 is CASSLEIGGEYGYTF. The CDR3, as DNA: TGCGCCAGCAGCTTGGAAATAGGGGGCGAATATGGCTACACCTTC.

The CDR3 sequence: CASRGGDHGPWEQYF. For the CDR3, the DNA is TGTGCCAGCAGGGGTGGGGACCACGGCCCGTGGGAGCAGTACTTC. The chain couples TRBV27 to TRBJ2-7; the D gene could be TRBD1 or TRBD2 (5 bases each). CDR1 is MNHEY and CDR2 is SMNVEV in the germline V gene (reference sequence). The CDR3 is 15 amino acids. The V gene lost 6 bases and the J gene lost 7 bases, with 22 bases spanning the gap.

A note on this clonotype: Without the conserved terminal phenylalanine or tryptophan, this CDR3 likely stems from a read error. The chain links TRBV20-1 to TRBJ2-5; D ambiguous. The germline gives CDR1 DFQATT, CDR2 SNEGSKA (reference sequence). CDR3 length: 11 amino acids. Trimming took 7 bases from V and 5 from J, leaving 11 bases between them. CDR3 sequence (DNA): TGCAGTGGTAGGGTACCGGAGACCCAGTACTCC. It is translated as CSGRVPETQYS.

The J gene is TRBJ2-3, the V gene TRBV4-2; no clear D gene. Germline CDR1 is LGHNA and CDR2 is YNFKEQ. The ends were cut back, 1 base at V and 2 bases at J, with 10 bases in the middle. The CDR3 length is 15 residues. The CDR3 spells CASSQGTLATDTQYF. As DNA, the CDR3 is TGTGCCAGCAGCCAAGGAACCTTAGCCACAGATACGCAGTATTTT.

This clonotype was observed a few times. The chain uses TRBV7-2 and TRBJ2-1; D remains unclear. CDR3 length equals 12 residues. From germline, CDR1 is SGHTA and CDR2 FQGNSA. Trimming pared 8 bases from V and 8 bases from J, leaving 13 bases between. The CDR3 coding sequence is TGTGCCAGCCTCGAGACAATCGATGAGCAGTTCTTC. Its translation: CASLETIDEQFF. The variable domain in full, with the rest retrieved from reference TRBV7-2 and TRBJ2-1, is GAGVSQSPSNKVTEKGKDVELRCDPISGHTALYWYRQSLGQGLEFLIYFQGNSAPDKSGLPSDRFSAERTGGSVSTLTIQRTQQEDSAVYLCASLETIDEQFFGPGTRLTVL.

This clonotype has just a few counts. The V and J genes are TRBV7-8 and TRBJ2-5; D is undetermined. Germline V gene data show CDR1 as SGHVS and CDR2 as FQNEAQ. The CDR3 spans 11 residues. V was cut by 6 bases and J by 7 bases, with 9 bases left in between. Written as DNA, the CDR3 is TGTGCCAGCAGTCAAACCTGGACCCAGTACTTC. This translates into CASSQTWTQYF. Based on the CDR3 plus reference TRBV7-8 and TRBJ2-5, the full variable domain is GAGVSQSPRYKVAKRGQDVALRCDPISGHVSLFWYQQALGQGPEFLTYFQNEAQLDKSGLPSDRFFAERPEGSVSTLKIQRTQQEDSAVYLCASSQTWTQYFGPGTRLLVL.

This clonotype was counted only a few times. The V gene is TRBV7-9, the J gene TRBJ1-1, with 7 nucleotides matching TRBD1. The V gene's germline CDR1 is SEHNR and CDR2 FQNEAQ (reference sequence). The V gene end was trimmed by 5 bases and the J gene end by 3 bases; junction bases not matched to a gene: 3. CDR3 length: 13 amino acids. CDR3 region: CASSDDRDTEAFF. CDR3 sequence (DNA): TGTGCCAGCAGCGACGACAGGGACACTGAAGCTTTCTTT.

As regards this clonotype: It may be a read error: a sequence one base away is much more abundant. The chain recombines TRBV24-1 with TRBJ1-1; TRBD1 agrees at 9 bases. Per germline, CDR1 KGHDR and CDR2 SFDVKD. The length of the CDR3 is 13 residues. DNA for the CDR3: TGTGTCACCAGGGACAGGGTTTATTCTGAAGCTTTCTTT. It translates to CVTRDRVYSEAFF.

This clonotype occurred a few times. The genes are TRBV7-6 and TRBJ1-1; D unresolved. This CDR3 has 12 amino acids. V shed 5 bases and J shed 7 bases, with 11 bases lying between them. Germline-derived CDR1 and CDR2 are SGHVS and FNYEAQ. The CDR3: CASSAPSLEAFF. The CDR3, as DNA: TGTGCCAGCAGCGCACCCAGCCTTGAAGCTTTCTTT.

The sample holds a few counts of this clonotype. The rearrangement uses TRBV6-5 and TRBJ1-2; D gene ambiguous. The CDR3 runs 15 residues. The germline V gene has CDR1 MNHEY and CDR2 SVGAGI. Trimming pared 2 bases from V and 2 bases from J, leaving 12 bases between. Here the CDR3 DNA reads TGTGCCAGCAGTTACCTTTTCCAGGAAAACTATGGCTACACCTTC. This sequence encodes CASSYLFQENYGYTF.

In DNA form, the CDR3 reads TGTGCCAGCAGCTTCAGCAGGGGAGGTTTCTTT. This sequence encodes CASSFSRGGFF. The rearrangement joins TRBV13 to TRBJ1-1; possible D gene TRBD1, 6 bases. The V and J ends lost 3 bases and 13 bases respectively, with 12 bases between them. This CDR3 spans 11 amino acids. Per germline, CDR1 PRHDT and CDR2 FYEKMQ (reference sequence). The variable domain in full, with the rest retrieved from reference TRBV13 and TRBJ1-1, is AAGVIQSPRHLIKEKRETATLKCYPIPRHDTVYWYQQGPGQDPQFLISFYEKMQSDKGSIPDRFSAQQFSDYHSELNMSSLELGDSALYFCASSFSRGGFFGQGTRLTVV.

Worth noting for this clonotype: An end of the junction does not agree with germline; a read error may underlie this. The rearrangement uses TRBV7-2 and TRBJ1-1, with D possibly TRBD1 on 5 matching bases. The CDR3 length is 13 residues. Germline CDR1 and CDR2: SGHTA and FQGNSA. The DNA of the CDR3 is TGTGCCAGCAGCTCACAGGATTACACTGAACCTTTCTTT. Translating it yields CASSSQDYTEPFF.

As for this clonotype: This may come from a read error, since a much larger clone is one base off. The chain is built from TRBV10-3 and TRBJ2-5; D gene unclear. Germline V gives CDR1 ENHRY, CDR2 SYGVKD. Deletions cut 3 bases from V and 4 bases from J, with 6 bases between. The CDR3 is 12 residues long. The CDR3 spells CAISEWGETQYF. In DNA form, the CDR3 reads TGTGCCATCAGTGAATGGGGAGAGACCCAGTACTTC.

The chain couples TRBV12-5 to TRBJ1-2; no reliable D call. This CDR3 region has 17 residues. V was cut by 0 bases and J by 0 bases, with 14 bases left in between. CDR1 and CDR2 (germline): LGHNT, FRNRAP. Here the CDR3 reads CASGLVLIQDANYGYTF. The CDR3 DNA is TGTGCTAGTGGTTTGGTACTAATTCAGGATGCTAACTATGGCTACACCTTC.

The table lists this clonotype with a few counts. J is TRBJ2-2 and V is TRBV19, with D perhaps matching TRBD1 (6 bases). The CDR3 sequence is 15 residues long. Germline CDR1 LNHDA, CDR2 SQIVND (reference sequence). The V end lost 6 bases, the J end lost 3 bases, and 14 bases lay between the germline ends. CDR3 DNA: TGTGCCAGTAGCCCCAGGGGCGCGTACACCGGGGAGCTGTTTTTT. Amino acids: CASSPRGAYTGELFF.

The chain carries TRBV11-3 and TRBJ1-5; D ambiguous. Trimming took 2 bases from V and 0 from J, leaving 17 bases between them. Per germline, CDR1 SGHNT and CDR2 YENEEA. The CDR3 is made up of 18 amino acids. The CDR3 DNA reads as TGTGCCAGCAGCTTATACGGAAATTGGGTTCATAGCAATCAGCCCCAGCATTTT. Translated: CASSLYGNWVHSNQPQHF.

The sample holds a few counts of this clonotype. The chain recombines TRBV6-1 with TRBJ1-2; the match to TRBD1 covers 8 bases. This CDR3 has 13 amino acids. The ends lost 9 bases at V and 4 bases at J; junction bases unmatched: 7. Germline lookup yields CDR1 MNHNS and CDR2 SASEGT. The CDR3 sequence is CASRSGQVYGYTF. CDR3 DNA: TGTGCCAGTAGATCGGGACAGGTCTATGGCTACACCTTC.

The CDR3 sequence is CAIRTGPEAFF. CDR3 in DNA: TGTGCCATCAGGACAGGTCCTGAAGCTTTCTTT. The chain has TRBV10-3 and TRBJ1-1; weak D call: TRBD1 (6 bases). Trimming removed 6 bases from V and 6 bases from J, with 8 bases in between. This CDR3 has 11 amino acids. Germline CDR1 ENHRY, CDR2 SYGVKD.

This clonotype was found many times. The V and J genes are TRBV7-2 and TRBJ1-1; D gene ambiguous. V was cut by 2 bases and J by 6 bases, with 19 bases left in between. Germline assignment: CDR1 SGHTA and CDR2 FQGNSA. This CDR3 has 16 residues. The CDR3 protein is CASSLPRGDRRAEAFF. As DNA, the CDR3 is TGTGCCAGCAGCTTACCCCGTGGGGATCGGCGGGCTGAAGCTTTCTTT. Combining the CDR3 with reference TRBV7-2 and TRBJ1-1 gives the whole variable domain GAGVSQSPSNKVTEKGKDVELRCDPISGHTALYWYRQSLGQGLEFLIYFQGNSAPDKSGLPSDRFSAERTGGSVSTLTIQRTQQEDSAVYLCASSLPRGDRRAEAFFGQGTRLTVV.

This clonotype was found many times. DNA of the CDR3: TGTGCCAGCAGCCCAGATGTGGACAGAGGGAATTCACCCCTCCACTTT. Protein sequence: CASSPDVDRGNSPLHF. The J gene is TRBJ1-6, the V gene TRBV7-6, with D perhaps TRBD1 (6 bases). Germline loops: CDR1 SGHVS, CDR2 FNYEAQ. The V end was cut by 5 bases, the J end by 7 bases, with 18 bases between. The CDR3 contains 16 residues. Full variable domain (missing parts from reference TRBV7-6 and TRBJ1-6): GAGVSQSPRYKVTKRGQDVALRCDPISGHVSLYWYRQALGQGPEFLTYFNYEAQQDKSGLPNDRFSAERPEGSISTLTIQRTEQRDSAMYRCASSPDVDRGNSPLHFGNGTRLTVT.

The chain recombines TRBV24-1 with TRBJ2-1; D is uncertain. Per germline, CDR1 KGHDR and CDR2 SFDVKD. The V end was cut by 0 bases, the J end by 7 bases, with 3 bases between. The CDR3 is made up of 12 amino acids. The CDR3 nucleotides read TGTGCCACCAGTGATTTGCGTAATGAGCAGTTCTTC. Its protein product is CATSDLRNEQFF.

This clonotype came up many times. The chain links TRBV7-2 to TRBJ2-7; TRBD2 matches 15 bases. V was pared by 11 bases and J by 2 bases, with 10 bases of the junction left unmatched. This CDR3 is 16 amino acids long. Germline CDR1 and CDR2: SGHTA and FQGNSA. CDR3 loop: CAAGLAGGSETYEQYV. CDR3 nucleotide sequence: TGTGCCGCGGGACTAGCGGGGGGCAGTGAAACCTACGAGCAGTACGTC.